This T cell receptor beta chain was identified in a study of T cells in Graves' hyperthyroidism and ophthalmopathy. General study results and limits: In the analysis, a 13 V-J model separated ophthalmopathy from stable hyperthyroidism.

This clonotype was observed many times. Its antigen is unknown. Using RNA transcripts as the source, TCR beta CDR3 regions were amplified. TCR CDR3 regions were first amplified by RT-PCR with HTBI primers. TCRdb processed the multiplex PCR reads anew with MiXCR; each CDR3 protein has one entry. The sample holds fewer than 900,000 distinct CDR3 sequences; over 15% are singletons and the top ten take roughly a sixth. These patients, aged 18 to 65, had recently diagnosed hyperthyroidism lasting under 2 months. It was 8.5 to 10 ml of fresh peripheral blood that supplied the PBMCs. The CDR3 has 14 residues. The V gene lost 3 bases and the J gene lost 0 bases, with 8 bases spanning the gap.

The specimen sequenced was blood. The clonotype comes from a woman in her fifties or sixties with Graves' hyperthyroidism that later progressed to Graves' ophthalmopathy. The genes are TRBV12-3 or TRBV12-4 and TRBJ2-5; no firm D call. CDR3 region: CASSFLGNQETQYF. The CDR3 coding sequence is TGTGCCAGCAGTTTCCTAGGGAACCAAGAGACCCAGTACTTC.